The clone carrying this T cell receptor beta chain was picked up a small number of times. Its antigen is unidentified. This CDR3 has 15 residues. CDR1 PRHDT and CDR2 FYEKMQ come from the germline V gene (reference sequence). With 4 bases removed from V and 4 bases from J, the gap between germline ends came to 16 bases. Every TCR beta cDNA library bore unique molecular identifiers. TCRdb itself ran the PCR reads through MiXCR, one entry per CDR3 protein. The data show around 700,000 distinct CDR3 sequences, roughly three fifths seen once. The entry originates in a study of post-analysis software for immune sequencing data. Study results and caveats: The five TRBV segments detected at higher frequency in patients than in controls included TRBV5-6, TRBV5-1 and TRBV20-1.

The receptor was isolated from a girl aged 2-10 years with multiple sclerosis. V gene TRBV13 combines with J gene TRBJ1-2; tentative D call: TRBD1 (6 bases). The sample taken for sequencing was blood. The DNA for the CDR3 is TGTGCCAGCAGCTGGAGGACAGATCCGTTCTATGGCTACACCTTC. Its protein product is CASSWRTDPFYGYTF.